This T cell receptor (beta chain) was sequenced during a study of blood T cell repertoires in COVID-19. Study as a whole: T cells, B-cell-depleted T cells, or PBMCs provided the cDNA or gDNA that served as material.

The CDR3 loop spans 14 amino acids. Trimming took 1 base from V and 1 from J, leaving 7 bases between them. Per the germline V gene, CDR1 is LGHNA and CDR2 is YNFKEQ. Repertoires were generated with immunoSEQ multiplex PCR, while TCRdb's copy carries only in-frame clones and drops some. The sample includes about 62,000 clones, over 70% of them seen just once. This clonotype was obtained from a human donor in a cohort sampled during active COVID-19. The source material was peripheral blood. The chain is built from TRBV4-2 and TRBJ1-1, with D hard to call. The CDR3 spells CASSQVNTNTEAFF. The CDR3 DNA is TGTGCCAGCAGCCAAGTAAACACGAACACTGAAGCTTTCTTT.